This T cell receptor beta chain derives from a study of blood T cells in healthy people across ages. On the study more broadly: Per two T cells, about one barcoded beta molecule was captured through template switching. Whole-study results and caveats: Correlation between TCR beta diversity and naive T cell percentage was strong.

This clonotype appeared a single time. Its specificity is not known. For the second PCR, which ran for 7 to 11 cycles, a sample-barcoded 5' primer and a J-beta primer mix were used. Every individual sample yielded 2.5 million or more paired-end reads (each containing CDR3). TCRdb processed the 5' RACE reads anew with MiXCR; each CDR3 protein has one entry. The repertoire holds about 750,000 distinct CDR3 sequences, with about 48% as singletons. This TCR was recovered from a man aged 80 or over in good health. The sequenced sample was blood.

Here the CDR3 reads CASSSQGQGTEQFF. DNA for the CDR3: TGTGCCAGCTCATCACAGGGACAGGGGACTGAGCAGTTCTTC. The genes are TRBV18 and TRBJ2-1, with TRBD1 identical over 10 bases. CDR1 is KGHSH and CDR2 is LQKENI in the germline V gene. CDR3 length: 14 amino acids. The J segment lost 9 bases and the V segment lost 5 bases, leaving 7 bases of the junction unmatched.